Given below is one T cell receptor (beta chain) in context. What this receptor recognizes is not known. No qualities accompany the bases; no much larger clone lies one base away. Since it is a stray read in a library aimed at alpha chains, this beta chain has a size that is not meaningful. The label giving this sample's time point can be read as: sample taken at primary tumor resection. TCR sequencing used whole RNA extracted from tumor and nontumor lung tissue, or from cryopreserved PBMC samples, without cell sorting. Donors were some 78 patients with early-stage, untreated non-small cell lung cancer from the lung TRACERx cohort. Only patients for whom sufficient RNA was available from at least two tumor regions were selected for TCR sequencing. Including the terminal cysteine and phenylalanine, the CDR3 comprises 15 residues. Just CDR3 DNA is preserved here, 45 bases in frame from base 1. The junction shows trimming of 5 bases on V and 7 bases on J, and the gene matches do not reach 9 bases of it.

This entry is derived from a study of spatial heterogeneity in lung cancer (dated by TCRdb to between 2017 and 2020). Study-level background: Beta-chain transcripts were consistently detected in greater numbers than alpha-chain transcripts, which likely reflects a higher abundance of beta-chain transcripts. In the raw uncorrected reads, each unique combination of TCR and UMI appeared more than ten times on average. TCR alpha and beta repertoires were quantitatively compared across multiple tumor regions, matched nontumor lung and blood in non-small cell lung cancer. The study linked features of the TCR repertoire to counts of nonsynonymous mutations, which were determined by whole-exome sequencing of tumor tissue. At surgery, about 210 tumor regions, 61 to 65 matched nontumor lung samples and 56 PBMC samples were TCR-sequenced for both alpha and beta chains. What the research found in general, with its limitations: Additional single-cell paired TCR alpha and beta sequencing was considered necessary to confirm, at a functional level, the hypothesis that regional TCRs recognize regional mutations. Ubiquitous expanded tumor TCRs were found in blood more often at tumor resection than at routine follow-up.

The library was prepared using 5' RACE. Instrument used: NextSeq 500. In the TCR library protocol, a unique molecular identifier was attached to each TCR cDNA molecule so that PCR and sequencing errors could be corrected. The original pipeline was this. Decombinator tools were used for TCR identification, UMI-based error correction and CDR3 extraction. Expanded TCRs were defined as those above a frequency of 2 per 1,000, corresponding to the top 1% of the tumor frequency distribution. Rényi diversity was computed with the R vegan package after subsampling each repertoire 100 times to 5,000 TCRs. To build CDR3 similarity networks, amino acid triplet string-kernel similarity was used, and CDR3s were connected when their pairwise similarity was above 0.82. In-frame beta chains were kept once TCRdb had trimmed the public reads at Q25 with fastp and called clones with MiXCR. Each entry merges the rows of one CDR3 protein and shows their most common DNA and genes. These V and J calls derive from TCRdb rather than the authors' analysis. This sample gives approximately 1,000 distinct CDR3 sequences in total; about half of them show up just once. 35% to 45% of the sample rests with the top ten.

The V and J segments used are TRBV12-3 or TRBV12-4 and TRBJ2-2, with 8 bases in between that match TRBD1. The source was PBMCs, collected at surgery. The clonotype originates from a male donor with early-stage non-small cell lung cancer. CDR3 region: CASSTTGGHGGELFF. Here is the DNA: TGTGCCAGCAGTACCACAGGGGGTCATGGCGGGGAGCTGTTTTTT.